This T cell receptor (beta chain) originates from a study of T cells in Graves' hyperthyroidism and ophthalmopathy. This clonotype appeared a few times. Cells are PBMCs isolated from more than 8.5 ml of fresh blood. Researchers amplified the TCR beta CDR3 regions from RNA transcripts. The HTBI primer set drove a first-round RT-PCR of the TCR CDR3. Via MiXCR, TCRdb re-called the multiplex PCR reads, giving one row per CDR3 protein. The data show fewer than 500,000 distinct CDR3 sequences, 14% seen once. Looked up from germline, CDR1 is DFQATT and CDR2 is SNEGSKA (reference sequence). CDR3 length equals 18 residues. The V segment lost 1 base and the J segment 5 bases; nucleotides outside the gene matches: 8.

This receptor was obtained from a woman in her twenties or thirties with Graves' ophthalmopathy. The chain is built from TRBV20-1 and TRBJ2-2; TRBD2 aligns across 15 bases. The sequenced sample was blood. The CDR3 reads CSARAGLAGGEWTGELFF. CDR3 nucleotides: TGCAGTGCTAGAGCCGGACTAGCGGGGGGGGAATGGACCGGGGAGCTGTTTTTT.